This is a list of T cell receptor beta chains from one sample in a study of T cells in Graves' hyperthyroidism and ophthalmopathy. TCRdb re-called the multiplex PCR reads through MiXCR, storing one row per CDR3 protein. The sample records roughly 500,000 distinct CDR3 sequences, approximately 15% being singletons. Specimen: blood. Every receptor here comes from a woman between 25 and 40 years old with Graves' hyperthyroidism that later progressed to Graves' ophthalmopathy. Both conserved end residues are part of each CDR3. A D gene is named only where the DNA matches it firmly. The size of a clone is reported for some rows only, either as once, few or many, or as a class for expanded clones.

V gene	D gene	clone size	J gene	CDR3 DNA	CDR3 protein
TRBV19	-	-	TRBJ2-2	TGTGCCAGTAGTATTAACCGGGACATGACCGGGGAGCTGTTTTTT	CASSINRDMTGELFF
TRBV7-9	-	-	TRBJ2-5	TGTGCCAGCAGCTTAGCGGGGCAAAAAGAGACCCAGTACTTC	CASSLAGQKETQYF
TRBV29-1	-	-	TRBJ2-1	TGCAGCGCCTATCAGGGGTTAGGCAATGAGCAGTTCTTC	CSAYQGLGNEQFF
TRBV27	TRBD1	-	TRBJ2-7	TGTGCCAGCAGACCGGGACAGGCTAGCTCCTACGGGCAGTACTTC	CASRPGQASSYGQYF
TRBV11-2	-	many	TRBJ2-3	TGTGCCAGCAGTCCAGGAATCACAGATACGCAGTATTTT	CASSPGITDTQYF
TRBV2	TRBD1	many	TRBJ2-1	TGTGCCACCATTCTTGGGGACAGGCCCTACAATGAGCAGTTCTTC	CATILGDRPYNEQFF
TRBV6-5	TRBD2	many	TRBJ2-1	TGTGCCAGCAGTTACGAGGCTAGCGGGAGGTACAATGAGCAGTTCTTC	CASSYEASGRYNEQFF
TRBV2	TRBD2	-	TRBJ2-1	TGTGCCACAGTAATTGCGGGAGGGCGAGAAGAGCAGTTCTTC	CATVIAGGREEQFF
TRBV7-2	TRBD1	many	TRBJ1-5	TGTGCCAGCAGTTCGACAGGGAGCAATCAGCCCCAGCATTTT	CASSSTGSNQPQHF
TRBV12-3/TRBV12-4	-	-	TRBJ2-7	TGTGCCAGCAGTTTAGCTACGGATAGCGGTTACGAGCAGTACTTC	CASSLATDSGYEQYF
TRBV28	-	many	TRBJ1-4	TGTGCCAGCTTTACAGGGCCCGAAAAACTGTTTTTT	CASFTGPEKLFF
TRBV10-3	-	many	TRBJ2-1	TGTGCCATCGCTAACGAGAAAATGTTCTTC	CAIANEKMFF
TRBV20-1	TRBD2	many	TRBJ2-1	TGCAGTGCTAGACAATGGGGACTAGCGGACGCCTACAATGAGCAGTTCTTC	CSARQWGLADAYNEQFF
TRBV24-1	TRBD2	-	TRBJ2-5	TGTGCCACCAGTGTGGGACTAGCGGGAGAGACCCAGTACTTC	CATSVGLAGETQYF
TRBV28	-	many	TRBJ2-1	TGTGCCAGCACTAAAGCGGGCCCCTACTTAGAGCAGTTCTTC	CASTKAGPYLEQFF
TRBV7-8	TRBD1	many	TRBJ2-3	TGTGCCAGCAGCCGTCTGACAGGGAACACAGATACGCAGTATTTT	CASSRLTGNTDTQYF
TRBV7-3	TRBD1	many	TRBJ2-7	TGTGCCAGCAGCTTAAACCCAGGGGGCTCCTACGAGCAGTACTTC	CASSLNPGGSYEQYF
TRBV25-1	-	-	TRBJ1-6	TGTGCCAGCAGTGAGGGAAATTCACCCCTCCACTTT	CASSEGNSPLHF
TRBV7-9	-	-	TRBJ2-7	TGTGCCAGCAGCTTCCCAGGGGCCCACGAGCAGTACTTC	CASSFPGAHEQYF
TRBV28	-	-	TRBJ2-5	TGTGCCAGCAGTTTGGTCCCTTTACTAGCTGGAGAGACCCAGTACTTC	CASSLVPLLAGETQYF
TRBV2	-	many	TRBJ1-1	TGTGCCAGCAGTGAAACCAGCTATACTTTCTTT	CASSETSYTFF
TRBV12-3/TRBV12-4	-	-	TRBJ1-1	TGTGCCAGCAGCCCAGGAACAGGGAGGGCTTTCTTT	CASSPGTGRAFF
TRBV2	-	many	TRBJ1-1	TGTGCCAGCAGTGCTGTTACAGGGTCACCCGAAGCTTTCTTT	CASSAVTGSPEAFF
TRBV28	-	many	TRBJ2-1	TGTGCCAGCAGGCCTTCTCGGAGCTCCTACAATGAGCAGTTCTTC	CASRPSRSSYNEQFF
TRBV6-1	-	-	TRBJ1-3	TGTGCCAGCAGCGGGGCGTCTGGAAACACCATATATTTT	CASSGASGNTIYF
TRBV30	-	many	TRBJ2-3	TGTGCCTGGAGGGAGGGCACAGATACGCAGTATTTT	CAWREGTDTQYF
TRBV11-2	-	-	TRBJ2-1	TGTGCCAGCAGCCGCCAGGTGGGGACCTCACATGAGCAGTTCTTC	CASSRQVGTSHEQFF
TRBV20-1	-	few	TRBJ2-6	TGCAGTGCTAGTCGGGGTACTGGGGCCAACGTCCTGACTTTC	CSASRGTGANVLTF
TRBV18	TRBD1	-	TRBJ1-5	TGTGCCAGCTCCCCGGGACAGGGGCAACAGCCCCAGCATTTT	CASSPGQGQQPQHF
TRBV20-1	-	many	TRBJ1-2	TGCAGTGCTAGATTTCAGGGCTATGGCTACACCTTC	CSARFQGYGYTF
TRBV2	-	-	TRBJ2-2	TGTGCCAGCACCGGAGGAGCGGACCCGAACACCGGGGAGCTGTTTTTT	CASTGGADPNTGELFF
TRBV5-1	-	few	TRBJ1-5	TGCGCCAGCAGGCCGGACGTTAGCAATCAGCCCCAGCATTTT	CASRPDVSNQPQHF
TRBV20-1	TRBD2	few	TRBJ2-7	TGCAGTGCTAGAATAGCGGGAGGCGGGGAGCAGTACTTC	CSARIAGGGEQYF
TRBV4-2	-	-	TRBJ1-1	TGTGCCAGCAGCCAAGGGACGGAGTTGAACACTGAAGCTTTCTTT	CASSQGTELNTEAFF
TRBV11-2	TRBD1	few	TRBJ2-2	TGTGCCAGCAGCTTAGGGGGACAGGGGAGATATTCCGGGGAGCTGTTTTTT	CASSLGGQGRYSGELFF
TRBV12-3/TRBV12-4	TRBD1	many	TRBJ2-7	TGTGCCAGCAGTTCTAATGGGGGGACAGGGCTTACCTACGAGCAGTACTTC	CASSSNGGTGLTYEQYF
TRBV7-2	TRBD2	many	TRBJ2-5	TGTGCCAGCAGCTTTACTAGCGGGCGAAATCAAGAGACCCAGTACTTC	CASSFTSGRNQETQYF
TRBV27	-	many	TRBJ1-1	TGTGCCAGCAGTTTTACCTCCCTCAGGGAGACTGAAGCTTTCTTT	CASSFTSLRETEAFF
TRBV2	-	-	TRBJ2-5	TGTGCCAGCAGGAGGGGAGGGGGCCCGGGGGCCCAGTACTTC	CASRRGGGPGAQYF
TRBV4-3	-	few	TRBJ2-1	TGCGCCAGCAGCCAAGAGGGAGGAGCGGGTTCGAGCTCCTACAATGAGCAGTTCTTC	CASSQEGGAGSSSYNEQFF
TRBV11-1	TRBD2	many	TRBJ2-3	TGTGCCAGCAGCAACGGACTAGCGGGAGCGTCAGATACGCAGTATTTT	CASSNGLAGASDTQYF
TRBV6-1	TRBD2	few	TRBJ2-1	TGTGCCTCAGGGCCCCTAGCGGAATACAATGAGCAGTTCTTC	CASGPLAEYNEQFF
TRBV11-2	-	many	TRBJ1-3	TGTGCCAGCAGCCCCTGGGTGGGAAACACCATATATTTT	CASSPWVGNTIYF
TRBV6-2/TRBV6-3	-	many	TRBJ2-2	TGTGCCAGCAGTTATCCTGCCGCGAACACCGGGGAGCTGTTTTTT	CASSYPAANTGELFF
TRBV9	-	few	TRBJ1-3	TGTGCCAGCAGCGACGCCGGTGCTGGAAACACCATATATTTT	CASSDAGAGNTIYF
TRBV5-1	TRBD2	many	TRBJ2-3	TGCGCCAGCAGCGGCACCGTAGCGGGGGGTTATCGCACAGATACGCAGTATTTT	CASSGTVAGGYRTDTQYF
TRBV11-3	TRBD1	-	TRBJ2-5	TGTGCCAGCAGCCTGCGACAGGGACGAGAGACCCAGTACTTC	CASSLRQGRETQYF
TRBV19	TRBD2	many	TRBJ2-2	TGTGCCAGTAGTGGTGTAGCGGGAGTCACCGGGGAGCTGTTTTTT	CASSGVAGVTGELFF
TRBV10-1	-	many	TRBJ2-1	TGCGCCAGCAGTGAATCGCTATACAATGAGCAGTTCTTC	CASSESLYNEQFF
TRBV14	-	-	TRBJ2-4	TGTGCCAGCAGCCAAGGAGACTTACGACTAGCCAAAAACATTCAGTACTTC	CASSQGDLRLAKNIQYF
TRBV7-9	-	many	TRBJ2-5	TGTGCCAGCAGCTCTTATCCCTGGATTAGAAGAAAAGAGACCCAGTACTTC	CASSSYPWIRRKETQYF
TRBV5-4	-	-	TRBJ1-1	TGTGCCAGCACCCCCCTTGAGGCAGGGAACACTGAAGCTTTCTTT	CASTPLEAGNTEAFF
TRBV11-1	-	many	TRBJ2-3	TGTGCCAGCAGAGAAACCGGGATTCTCACAGATACGCAGTATTTT	CASRETGILTDTQYF
TRBV12-5	-	many	TRBJ2-3	TGTGCTAGTGGTTTTGGGGGATTCGGGACAGATACGCAGTATTTT	CASGFGGFGTDTQYF
TRBV9	-	few	TRBJ1-5	TGTGCCAGCAACGTGTTCGGGGGGCCTAATCAGCCCCAGCATTTT	CASNVFGGPNQPQHF
TRBV20-1	TRBD1	many	TRBJ1-4	TGCAGTGCTAGAGATCACAGGGGAGGGGAAAAACTGTTTTTT	CSARDHRGGEKLFF